Here is one TCR beta chain with its context. The target antigen is unknown. Repertoires were generated with immunoSEQ multiplex PCR, while TCRdb's copy carries only in-frame clones and drops some. The data contain more than 400,000 clones, around 90% of them singletons. These data originate in a study of Ad26.COV2.S vaccination and SARS-CoV-2 variants. The study's findings and limits: Possible underestimation of total T cell responses by the TCR breadth and depth analyses was noted. Vaccine and placebo recipients had comparable breadth of non-spike TCRs. Compared with placebo recipients, vaccine recipients had higher spike-specific TCR breadth.

Treatment defined: some 20 received Ad26.COV2.S at low or high dose, single or two shots; roughly five received placebo; per-sample allocation not given. Repertoires come from day 63 after the first vaccine or placebo injection. This vaccine is an Ad26 vector that expresses the Wuhan-strain SARS-CoV-2 spike. Deletions cut 6 bases from V and 5 bases from J, with 18 bases between. Germline V lookup: CDR1 SGHKS, CDR2 YYEKEE (reference sequence). This CDR3 has 14 amino acids. This receptor was identified in a person between 18 and 65 years old who received the Ad26.COV2.S COVID-19 vaccine or a placebo. The sequences come from peripheral blood, collected in a trial of Ad26.COV2.S vaccine versus placebo. The gene calls are TRBV5-5 and TRBJ2-7; tentatively, D is TRBD2 (5 bases). The CDR3 region has the DNA TGTGCCAGCAACCGGGCGGCTAGCACTGACGAGCAGTACTTC. It translates to CASNRAASTDEQYF.